This T cell receptor beta chain was sequenced during a study of T cells in Graves' hyperthyroidism and ophthalmopathy. Diagnosis relied on clinical symptoms, serum thyroxine and TRAb, thyroid ultrasound and orbital computed tomography. This clonotype was seen many times. What it binds is unknown. The study's findings and limits: Most clonotypes expanded in the thyroid (above 0.001) were also present in blood.

The source material, RNA transcripts, was used to amplify TCR beta CDR3 regions. The HTBI primer set served for first-round RT-PCR of the TCR CDR3. TCRdb analysed the multiplex PCR reads with MiXCR anew, one entry per CDR3 protein. The sample consists of over 250,000 distinct CDR3 sequences, approximately 15% of them appearing once. V lost 8 bases, J lost 6 bases, and 11 bases lay in between. CDR1 is SNHLY and CDR2 is FYNNEI in the germline V gene. This CDR3 contains 11 residues. The rearrangement joins TRBV2 to TRBJ2-7; unclear D gene. Material for sequencing was blood. The clonotype comes from a woman aged 60-75 years with Graves' ophthalmopathy. DNA of the CDR3: TGTGCCAGCCAAAGGACGGGCGAGCAGTACTTC. It specifies CASQRTGEQYF.